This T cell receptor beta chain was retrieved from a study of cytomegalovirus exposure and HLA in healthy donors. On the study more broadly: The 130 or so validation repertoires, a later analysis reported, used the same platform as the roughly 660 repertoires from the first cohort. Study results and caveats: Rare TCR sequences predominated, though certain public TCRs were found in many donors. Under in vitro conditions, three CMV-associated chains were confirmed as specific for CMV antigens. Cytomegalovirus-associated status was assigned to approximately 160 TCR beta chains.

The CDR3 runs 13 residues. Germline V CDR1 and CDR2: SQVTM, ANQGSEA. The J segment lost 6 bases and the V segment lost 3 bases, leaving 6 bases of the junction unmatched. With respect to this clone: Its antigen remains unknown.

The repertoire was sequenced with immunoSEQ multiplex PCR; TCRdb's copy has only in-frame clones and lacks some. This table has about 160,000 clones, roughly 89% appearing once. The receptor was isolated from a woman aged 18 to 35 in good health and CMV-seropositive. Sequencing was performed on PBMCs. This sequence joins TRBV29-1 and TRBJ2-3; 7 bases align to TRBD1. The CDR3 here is CSVEDRPRDTQYF. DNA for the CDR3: TGCAGCGTTGAGGACAGGCCCCGGGATACGCAGTATTTT.